This entry features one T cell receptor beta chain sequence. Its antigen is currently unknown. The CDR3 is 18 amino acids. Germline V lookup: CDR1 SGHTA, CDR2 FQGNSA. With V trimmed by 0 bases and J by 5 bases, 13 bases remained unmatched. This table comes from immunoSEQ multiplex PCR, and its TCRdb copy is limited to in-frame clones, with some not included. The repertoire consists of some 350,000 clones, with approximately 85% occurring once and the leading ten covering about 3.5%. The data are from a study of Ad26.COV2.S vaccination and SARS-CoV-2 variants. Overall study: Ad26.COV2.S shots went into the muscle once or twice, 56 days apart. Overall study findings and caveats: Vaccinated individuals (as opposed to placebo recipients) had higher spike-specific TCR breadth.

Treatment described: some 20 received Ad26.COV2.S at low or high dose, single or two shots; 5 received placebo; per-sample allocation not given. Sampling took place 63 days after the first vaccine or placebo injection. Recruitment in Boston yielded a donor of adult age, 18-55 years. Its platform was an Ad26 vector, and its expressed antigen was Wuhan-strain SARS-CoV-2 spike. This sequence joins TRBV7-2 and TRBJ2-7, with TRBD2 identical over 10 bases. This sample comprised peripheral blood, obtained in a trial of Ad26.COV2.S vaccine versus placebo. The sequence derives from a person between 18 and 59 years old who received the Ad26.COV2.S COVID-19 vaccine or a placebo. The CDR3 loop reads CASSLALIEREGLHEQYF. CDR3 bases: TGTGCCAGCAGCTTAGCGCTAATAGAGCGGGAGGGCCTCCACGAGCAGTACTTC.